This T cell receptor beta chain was captured in a study of cytomegalovirus exposure and HLA in healthy donors. The wider study: Sequencing of about 179 million T cells in an earlier analysis found 95 million to 120 million unique TCR beta sequences. General study findings and limits: Researchers reported in a later analysis that a missense DCLRE1C variant was tied to TCR beta V- and J-gene trimming.

To note about this clone: The antigen remains unidentified.

The PCR made use of 60 Vbeta and 13 Jbeta primers. The method was immunoSEQ multiplex PCR; TCRdb's version includes in-frame clones alone and lacks a portion of them. The repertoire holds fewer than 200,000 clones, with roughly 85% as singletons. The clonotype comes from a woman aged 25 to 39 in good health and CMV-seronegative. The sequencing input was PBMCs.

The CDR3, as DNA: TGTGCCTGGACTGGTCCCGGGATGGTTACAGATACGCAGTATTTT. Translating gives CAWTGPGMVTDTQYF. The chain carries TRBV30 and TRBJ2-3, with D maybe TRBD2 (5 bases). V dropped 4 bases and J dropped 3 bases, with 17 bases sitting between them. The germline V gene encodes CDR1 GTSNPN and CDR2 SVGIG (reference sequence). CDR3 length equals 15 residues.